By proportion, the clone carrying this T cell receptor beta chain is medium-sized (0.01 to 0.1%). Its target is not known. Germline-derived CDR1 and CDR2 are SEHNR and FQNEAQ (reference sequence). The CDR3 runs to 14 residues. The ends were cut back, 1 base at V and 1 base at J, with 7 bases in the middle. TCRdb processed the 5' RACE reads anew with MiXCR; each CDR3 protein has one entry. Here the sample spans more than 7,500 distinct CDR3 sequences, 12% to 15% being singletons. General study points: In terms of TCR gene usage, tumor memory CD4+ T cells clustered together with blood and lymph node memory CD4+ cells, as well as with lymph node naive CD4+ cells.

Treg sorting used a CD4+CD25+CD127-/low gate. The source of this sequence is a female donor with breast cancer. Sequenced: Tregs sorted from blood. This rearrangement joins TRBV7-9 to TRBJ1-1, with D uncertain. The CDR3 DNA is TGTGCCAGCAGCTTAGGTGAAGGGAACACTGAAGCTTTCTTT. Translation gives CASSLGEGNTEAFF.